Sequencing of this TCR beta chain was carried out in a study of response to subunit inactivated influenza vaccine. General observations from the study: With each seasonal influenza vaccination, the authors suggested, few new T cells are recruited.

TCRdb itself ran the RT-PCR reads through MiXCR, one entry per CDR3 protein. This sample has over 400,000 distinct CDR3 sequences, with 10% to 15% found just once. This clonotype was seen more than once but under ten times. Its target is not known. V lost 2 bases, J lost 0 bases, and 10 bases lay in between. The CDR3 length is 15 residues. CDR1 and CDR2 from the germline V gene are KGHSH and LQKENI. The gene calls are TRBV18 and TRBJ1-1; no clear D gene. This specimen consisted of PBMCs from blood, obtained about 40 days after vaccination. The sequence derives from a man between 50 and 59 years old who received an inactivated influenza vaccine. The CDR3 DNA reads as TGTGCCAGCTCACCAGCCAGATACCTGAACACTGAAGCTTTCTTT. As protein: CASSPARYLNTEAFF.